Listed below are T cell receptor beta chains from one sample, sequenced in a study of shared T cell receptors in the human thymus. The data were produced by immunoSEQ multiplex PCR, yet TCRdb's version contains in-frame clones alone and is incomplete. The sample records 720,000 or so clones, 80% to 90% being singletons. These data also featured in a second study, about human thymus T cells.

Sequencing input: thymocytes. These receptors came from a girl under three years old with a congenital heart defect. Both conserved end residues are part of each CDR3. D genes are given only for firm matches. Only part of the rows carry a size: once, few, many, or a class if the clone is expanded.

clone_size,j_call,d_call,v_call,cdr3_nt,cdr3_aa
.,TRBJ1-3,.,TRBV28,TGTGCCAGCAGGGGTTGGGCGGGAAACACCATATATTTT,CASRGWAGNTIYF
.,TRBJ1-2,.,TRBV6-1,TGTGCCAGCAGTGAATTGGTAGATGGCTACACCTTC,CASSELVDGYTF
.,TRBJ1-5,.,TRBV5-6,TGTGCCAGCAGCTTGGCCCCGGGGGACCCTAATCAGCCCCAGCATTTT,CASSLAPGDPNQPQHF
once,TRBJ2-7,TRBD1,TRBV7-2,TGTGCCAGCAGCACAGGGACAGGTTACCACGAGCAGTACTTC,CASSTGTGYHEQYF
.,TRBJ1-3,.,TRBV4-1,TGCGCCAGCAGGTACAACAGACGGGAAGGAAACACCATATATTTT,CASRYNRREGNTIYF
.,TRBJ2-5,.,TRBV5-1,TGCGCCAGCAGCTTGGGACTAGTAGAGACCCAGTACTTC,CASSLGLVETQYF
.,TRBJ1-2,TRBD1,TRBV15,TGTGCCACCAGCAGAGATTTGACAGGGGTTAGGGATGGCTACACCTTC,CATSRDLTGVRDGYTF
.,TRBJ1-5,.,TRBV10-2,TGCGCCAGTGGCTGGACTGATAGCAATCAGCCCCAGCATTTT,CASGWTDSNQPQHF
.,TRBJ2-4,TRBD1,TRBV4-1,TGCGCCAGCCACGGACAGGGGGAGGTAAACATTCAGTACTTC,CASHGQGEVNIQYF
.,TRBJ1-5,TRBD1,TRBV7-2,TGTGCCAGCAGGGATGACAGGGGGCAGGGCAATCAGCCCCAGCATTTT,CASRDDRGQGNQPQHF
.,TRBJ2-7,.,TRBV27,TGTGCCAGCAGTTTATCCTGGTCCTACGAGCAGTACTTC,CASSLSWSYEQYF
.,TRBJ1-6,TRBD1,TRBV6-6,TGTGCCAGCAGTCCCGGGACAGATAATTCACCCCTCCACTTT,CASSPGTDNSPLHF
.,TRBJ1-2,.,TRBV7-9,TGTGCCAGCAGCTCCCAGAGGTTCGACAGAAAAGTGAACTATGGCTACACCTTC,CASSSQRFDRKVNYGYTF
.,TRBJ2-7,.,TRBV5-1,TGCGCCAGCAGCCCTCTGGGCGACAGCTCCTACGAGCAGTACTTC,CASSPLGDSSYEQYF
.,TRBJ1-1,.,TRBV7-4,TGTGCCAGCAGGGAGGAAGCGAAGAACACTGAAGCTTTCTTT,CASREEAKNTEAFF
once,TRBJ1-5,.,TRBV27,TGTGCCAGCAGTTTCCGGGGAGGGGGTCAGCCCCAGCATTTT,CASSFRGGGQPQHF
.,TRBJ2-3,TRBD2,TRBV27,TGTGCCAGCAGTTTATCTCCTAGCGGGGGCGGGGGCACAGATACGCAGTATTTT,CASSLSPSGGGGTDTQYF
.,TRBJ2-2,TRBD1,TRBV7-6,TGTGCCAGCAGCCCAAAGGACAGGGGGGGGAACACCGGGGAGCTGTTTTTT,CASSPKDRGGNTGELFF
.,TRBJ2-7,TRBD1,TRBV27,TGTGCCAGCAGTTTATCGAACAACAGGGGGAACGAGCAGTACTTC,CASSLSNNRGNEQYF
.,TRBJ1-4,.,TRBV18,TGTGCCAGCTCACCACACGGGGGTAATGAAAAACTGTTTTTT,CASSPHGGNEKLFF
.,TRBJ2-7,TRBD1,TRBV5-1,TGCGCCAGCAGCCCAAACAGGGGGGTCGTATACGAGCAGTACTTC,CASSPNRGVVYEQYF
.,TRBJ1-1,TRBD1,TRBV18,TGTGCCAGCTCACCAGGAGGACAGGGGCCAGGGGGGGCTTTCTTT,CASSPGGQGPGGAFF
.,TRBJ2-1,.,TRBV2,TGTGCCAGCAGTGAAGGGCGACTGCCACTCGAGAATGAGCAGTTCTTC,CASSEGRLPLENEQFF
.,TRBJ1-5,TRBD1,TRBV5-1,TGCGCCAGCAGCTTGGAGGGGGCTAGGAGCAATCAGCCCCAGCATTTT,CASSLEGARSNQPQHF
.,TRBJ2-5,.,TRBV11-2,TGTGCCAGCAGCTTAGGCCAGCAAGAGACCCAGTACTTC,CASSLGQQETQYF
.,TRBJ2-3,TRBD2,TRBV28,TGTGCCAGCAGTTTATGTCGCGGGGGACTAGCGGCCGTGGATACGCAGTATTTT,CASSLCRGGLAAVDTQYF
.,TRBJ1-6,.,TRBV7-2,TGTGCCAGCAGCTTAGTTGGTAGCCGTAATTCACCCCTCCACTTT,CASSLVGSRNSPLHF
.,TRBJ1-2,TRBD1,TRBV2,TGTGCCAGCAGTCCCCGCCGACAGGGAGCTAACTATGGCTACACCTTC,CASSPRRQGANYGYTF
.,TRBJ1-1,.,TRBV28,TGTGCCAGCAGTTCCCTGACAGTGAACACTGAAGCTTTCTTT,CASSSLTVNTEAFF
.,TRBJ1-6,.,TRBV21-1,TGTGCCAGCAGGGAGACAGGCTGGGACCCCTATAATTCACCCCTCCACTTT,CASRETGWDPYNSPLHF
.,TRBJ1-6,.,TRBV6-5,TGTGCCAGCAGCTACAGCTACCATAATTCACCCCTCCACTTT,CASSYSYHNSPLHF
.,TRBJ1-3,TRBD1,TRBV18,TGTGCCAGCTCACCACCGGGACAGGGAAACACCATATATTTT,CASSPPGQGNTIYF
.,TRBJ1-5,.,TRBV4-1,TGCGCCAGCAGCCAGCGTGCCCGGGGTCTAAATCAGCCCCAGCATTTT,CASSQRARGLNQPQHF
.,TRBJ1-2,.,TRBV29-1,TGCAGCGTCCCGAGGGTTGATAGTTATGGCTACACCTTC,CSVPRVDSYGYTF
.,TRBJ1-1,.,TRBV5-6,TGTGCCAGCAGCCCGGGGCCAGGGGTGGTGGACACTGAAGCTTTCTTT,CASSPGPGVVDTEAFF
.,TRBJ2-5,TRBD2,TRBV28,TGTGCCAGCGGGACTAGCGGGGGGCCTCCGGGAGAGACCCAGTACTTC,CASGTSGGPPGETQYF
.,TRBJ2-4,.,TRBV4-1,TGCGCCAGCAGTCAGTTGGGGGGGCCGGCCAAAAACATTCAGTACTTC,CASSQLGGPAKNIQYF
.,TRBJ2-7,TRBD1,TRBV14,TGTGCCAGCAGCCAAGGTTTATCAGGGGGCGAGCAGTACTTC,CASSQGLSGGEQYF
.,TRBJ2-4,TRBD2,TRBV28,TGTGCCGCTACAAACCGGGACTACAAAAACATTCAGTACTTC,CAATNRDYKNIQYF
.,TRBJ1-1,TRBD1,TRBV29-1,TGCAGCGTTGAAGATCCTAACGGGACAGAGAAAGTCAACACTGAAGCTTTCTTT,CSVEDPNGTEKVNTEAFF
once,TRBJ1-2,.,TRBV4-3,TGCGCCAGCAGCCAAGTGAGGCCTGGTACTAACTATGGCTACACCTTC,CASSQVRPGTNYGYTF